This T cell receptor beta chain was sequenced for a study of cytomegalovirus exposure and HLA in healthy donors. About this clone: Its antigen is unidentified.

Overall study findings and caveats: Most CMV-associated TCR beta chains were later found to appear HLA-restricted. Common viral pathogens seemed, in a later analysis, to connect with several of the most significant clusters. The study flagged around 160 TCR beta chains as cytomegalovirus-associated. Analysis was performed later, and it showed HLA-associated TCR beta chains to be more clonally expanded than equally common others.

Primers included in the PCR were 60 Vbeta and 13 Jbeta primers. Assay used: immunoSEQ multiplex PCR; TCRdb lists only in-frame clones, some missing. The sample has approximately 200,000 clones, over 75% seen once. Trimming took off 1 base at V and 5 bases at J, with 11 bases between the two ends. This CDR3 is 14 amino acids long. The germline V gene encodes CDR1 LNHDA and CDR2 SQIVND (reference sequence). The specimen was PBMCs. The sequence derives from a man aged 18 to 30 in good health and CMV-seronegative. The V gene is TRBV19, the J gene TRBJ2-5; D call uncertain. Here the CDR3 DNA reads TGTGCCAGTAGTATAGTTTTTCAACTGGAGACCCAGTACTTC. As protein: CASSIVFQLETQYF.